The present TCR beta chain was sequenced within a study of shared clonotypes between healthy human individuals (dated by TCRdb to the early 2020s). With respect to the entire study: The cohort comprised two women and a few men aged 18 to 49 years. Per donor, leukapheresis produced somewhere between about 0.94 and 9 billion PBMCs. To estimate repertoire size and how much clonotype sharing occurs between individuals, the study deeply sequenced the blood TCR repertoires of five healthy adults. Different laboratories and diverse techniques were used to prepare libraries and sequence TCR repertoires, to increase sequencing depth and limit assay-specific biases. On the study overall, not on this receptor specifically: Because the study included a small number of donors, the genetic and exposure-history diversity represented was limited. Sampling was restricted to blood, and TCR repertoires in tissues likely differ from the TCR repertoires found in blood. Pairwise subsampling indicated that sequencing depth was expected to affect the degree of clonotype sharing among donors.

V and J are trimmed by 5 bases and 3 bases, and the gene matches miss 1 base of the junction. Taken from the germline V gene, the CDR1 and CDR2 loops are KGHSH and LQKENI. The CDR3 sequence holds 12 residues, the cysteine and phenylalanine included. Kept here is only the CDR3 DNA, which spans 36 bases and is read in frame from base 1. A word on this clone: It lacks a known antigen. No qualities accompany the bases; no much larger clone lies one base away.

The donors were healthy, HIV-negative adults with no recently reported acute infections or vaccinations. Every donor was a Caucasian adult living in Nashville, Tennessee, USA. For unsorted samples, roughly 91 million PBMCs were counted, and genomic DNA was extracted using the QIAamp DNA Blood Mini kit. Blood was obtained by leukapheresis, after which PBMCs were separated by Ficoll-Histopaque density gradient centrifugation and cryopreserved in liquid nitrogen vapor phase. TCR CDR3 regions were amplified from genomic DNA by multiplex PCR using the deep immunoSEQ assay. For each cell subset, the extracted genomic DNA was distributed evenly across all wells of several immunoSEQ 96-well plates, and each plate served as one replicate. For unsorted PBMC, 300 ng of genomic DNA, equivalent to around 30,000 T cell genomes, went into each replicate PCR. Genomic DNA from unsorted PBMC was sequenced over ten immunoSEQ deep assay plates. The purified libraries were quantified using a Qubit 3.0 fluorometer, sized with a Bioanalyzer 2100, and then quantified again using the KAPA Library Quantification kit. Every immunoSEQ 96-well plate was sequenced on a separate single-read 150-cycle Illumina NextSeq 550 flow cell. The study's own analysis went as follows. The immunoSEQ output contained only junctional sequences without quality scores, so filtering could not match that applied to full-length reads. Sequences were annotated with PyIR, a Python wrapper for IgBLAST v1.9, and V/J genes and CDR3 were assigned using IMGT germline references. Any read was removed if the V/J assignment was weak (E-value above 1e-6), the CDR3 was missing, or the read contained stop codons, out-of-frame junctions, or ambiguous translated residues. A V3J clonotype was defined by an identical inferred V gene, J gene, and CDR3 amino acid sequence. Percentage overlap between repertoires was computed as shared unique clonotypes divided by the size of the smaller repertoire. Richness of each repertoire was evaluated using RTK rarefaction, the Chao1 estimator, and Recon v2.1 estimates of unobserved clonotypes. Not all clones reach the TCRdb copy of this immuneACCESS table, which keeps in-frame sequences only. Checked studies attribute under half of the gap to unresolved V genes and leave the rest unexplained. V and J calls and clone size come straight from that table; D and trimming were deduced from the DNA. This sample has fewer than 550,000 clones in its table, and nearly 80% of those were observed once. The biggest ten clones account for roughly an eighth of the sample.

This sequence was found in a woman between 35 and 50 years old in good health. Some clones in this sample may be carry-over from other donors' samples. In this chain, TRBV18 is recombined with TRBJ2-7; the central 7 bases match TRBD1. Material for sequencing was PBMCs. CDR3 protein: CASSRDSYEQYF. The nucleotide sequence is given as TGTGCCAGCTCAAGGGACAGCTACGAGCAGTACTTC. Joined to the reference TRBV18 and TRBJ2-7 proteins, this CDR3 gives the full variable domain: NAGVMQNPRHLVRRRGQEARLRCSPMKGHSHVYWYRQLPEEGLKFMVYLQKENIIDESGMPKERFSAEFPKEGPSILRIQQVVRGDSAAYFCASSRDSYEQYFGPGTRLTVT.